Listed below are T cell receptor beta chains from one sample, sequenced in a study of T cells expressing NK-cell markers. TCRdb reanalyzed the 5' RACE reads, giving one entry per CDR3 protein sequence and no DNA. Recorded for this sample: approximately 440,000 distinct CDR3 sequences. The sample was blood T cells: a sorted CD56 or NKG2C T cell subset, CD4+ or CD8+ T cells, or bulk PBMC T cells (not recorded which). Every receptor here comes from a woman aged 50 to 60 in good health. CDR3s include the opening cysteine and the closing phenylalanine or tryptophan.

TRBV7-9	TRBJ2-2	CASSRLETGELFF
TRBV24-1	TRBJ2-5	CATSDSGLAGVRPTQYF
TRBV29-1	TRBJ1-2	CSVTPTGGNYGYTF
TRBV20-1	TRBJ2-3	CSARDLSPGTSGRADTQYF
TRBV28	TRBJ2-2	CASSQGSGKAGELFF
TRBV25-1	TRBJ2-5	CASSAGETQYF
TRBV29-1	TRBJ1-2	CSVGRTRGEGYGYTF
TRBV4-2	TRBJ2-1	CASSQDKGVNEQFF
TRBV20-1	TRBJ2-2	CSARLLSGSPIGELFF
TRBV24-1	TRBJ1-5	CATSPPRDGPQHF
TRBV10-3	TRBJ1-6	CAISEQGQRSNSPLHF
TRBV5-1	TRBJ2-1	CASSLAAVNDEQFF
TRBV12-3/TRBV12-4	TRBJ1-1	CAQGKDSAEAFF
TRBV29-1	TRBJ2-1	CSASDRFEQFF
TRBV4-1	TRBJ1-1	CASSQAARNTEAFF